This section outlines one TCR beta chain sequence together with its context. Its antigen is currently unknown. The sample belongs to a study of PD-1 blockade in mismatch repair-deficient tumors. The table came from immunoSEQ multiplex PCR; TCRdb's copy has only in-frame clones and leaves some out. This table holds 40,000 to 60,000 clones, about 85% found once. TCR sequencing covered a few patients who responded to pembrolizumab. Study results and limitations: Tumor-resident clones, often undetectable pretreatment in blood, expanded then contracted after pembrolizumab.

From germline, CDR1 is LNHDA and CDR2 SQIVND (reference sequence). The CDR3 runs 14 residues. Losses at the gene ends were 3 bases for V and 4 bases for J; bases not matched to a gene: 4. The receptor was derived from an adult with mismatch repair-deficient cancer. The genes are TRBV19 and TRBJ1-1; 8 bases fit TRBD1. The input for sequencing was peripheral blood, taken less than 21 weeks after starting pembrolizumab. CDR3 in DNA: TGTGCCAGTAGTATCGGACAGGGCATCACTGAAGCTTTCTTT. This sequence encodes CASSIGQGITEAFF.